Here is one TCR beta chain with its context. The antigen is undetermined. Other DNA sequences in this sample translate to the same CDR3. This specimen belongs to a study of beta chain features in type 1 diabetes. The wider study: The patients were much like the healthy donors in age, gender and cell yields.

Every single donor gave one heparinised blood draw, and these averaged around 0.12 L. The CDR3 consists of 13 residues. Germline V gene lookup returns CDR1 KGHSH and CDR2 LQKENI. V shed 2 bases and J shed 7 bases, with 9 bases lying between them. General study findings and limits: A cDNA-based sequencing approach could over-represent cells with high TCR expression. Shortening of TCRB CDR3s, moderate but significant, appeared in all four CD4+ subsets of Type 1 diabetes patients. Insertion counts at VDJ junctions were lower in type 1 diabetes patients, who also showed more deletions there.

As every portion of the isolated RNA was reverse transcribed, the sequencing read expressed TCRB transcripts. Sequenced by immunoSEQ multiplex PCR; TCRdb stores in-frame clones only, minus some. The sample contains some 640,000 clones, more than 12% of which appear only once. The clonotype comes from a man younger than 30 with type 1 diabetes. The sequenced material came from naive CD4+ T cells from blood. The rearrangement uses TRBV18 and TRBJ2-1; the D gene is possibly TRBD1 (6 bases). Written as DNA, the CDR3 is TGTGCCAGCTCACCAGGGGGCGTTAATGAGCAGTTCTTC. This encodes CASSPGGVNEQFF.